This T cell receptor beta chain was captured by sequencing in a study of T cell responses to AZD1222 COVID-19 vaccine. General observations from the study: Seropositivity was recorded at baseline in only a handful of AZD1222 recipients. Repertoires were obtained only post-peak T cell response.

The repertoire was sequenced with immunoSEQ multiplex PCR; TCRdb's copy has only in-frame clones and lacks some. The sample has 75,000 to 95,000 clones, approximately 89% seen once. As to this clone: Its antigen is unknown.

Specimen: peripheral blood, collected 28 days after the second AZD1222 dose. The receptor was isolated from an adult who received the AZD1222 COVID-19 vaccine.

For the CDR3, the DNA is TGTGCCAGCAGCTTAGTTAGACAGAGCTCCTACAATGAGCAGTTCTTC. It yields the protein CASSLVRQSSYNEQFF. The rearrangement uses TRBV7-9 and TRBJ2-1, with D possibly matching TRBD1 (5 bases). V dropped 1 base and J dropped 0 bases, with 10 bases sitting between them. This CDR3 spans 16 amino acids. In germline, CDR1 is SEHNR, CDR2 FQNEAQ (reference sequence).